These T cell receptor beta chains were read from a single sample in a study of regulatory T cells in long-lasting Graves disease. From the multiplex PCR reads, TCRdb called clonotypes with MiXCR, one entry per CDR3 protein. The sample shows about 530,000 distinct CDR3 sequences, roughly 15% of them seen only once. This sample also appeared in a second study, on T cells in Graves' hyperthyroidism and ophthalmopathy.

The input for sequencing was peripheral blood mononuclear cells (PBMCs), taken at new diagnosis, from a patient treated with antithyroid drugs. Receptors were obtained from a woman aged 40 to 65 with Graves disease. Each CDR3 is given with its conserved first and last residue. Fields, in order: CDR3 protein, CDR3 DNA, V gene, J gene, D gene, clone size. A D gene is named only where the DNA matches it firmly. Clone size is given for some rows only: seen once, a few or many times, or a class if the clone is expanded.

CASQKAGEYEQYF	TGTGCCAGCCAGAAAGCGGGGGAGTACGAGCAGTACTTC	TRBV2	TRBJ2-7	TRBD2	many
CSARVRSTNYGYTF	TGCAGTGCTAGAGTCCGGTCTACTAACTATGGCTACACCTTC	TRBV20-1	TRBJ1-2	.	.
CASITGGGKAFF	TGTGCCAGCATTACAGGAGGGGGAAAGGCTTTCTTT	TRBV6-1	TRBJ1-1	.	few
CASSLGDHYGYTF	TGCGCCAGCAGCTTGGGGGATCACTATGGCTACACCTTC	TRBV5-1	TRBJ1-2	.	few
CASSPGTSLHIYF	TGTGCCAGCTCTCCCGGGACTAGCCTCCACATCTACTTC	TRBV6-1	TRBJ2-1	TRBD2	.
CASKDRGLKNTGELFF	TGTGCCAGCAAGGATAGGGGACTAAAGAACACCGGGGAGCTGTTTTTT	TRBV25-1	TRBJ2-2	TRBD2	.
CAIRDSQSFLMNTEAFF	TGTGCCATCCGCGACAGCCAGTCTTTTTTAATGAACACTGAAGCTTTCTTT	TRBV6-1	TRBJ1-1	.	many
CSAVDRWGQETQYF	TGCAGTGCTGTTGATCGCTGGGGTCAAGAGACCCAGTACTTC	TRBV20-1	TRBJ2-5	.	many
CASSGKPDGHQETQYF	TGTGCCAGCAGCGGCAAACCGGACGGTCACCAAGAGACCCAGTACTTC	TRBV9	TRBJ2-5	.	.
CASIHPKRDTQYF	TGTGCCAGCATTCACCCTAAAAGAGATACGCAGTATTTT	TRBV28	TRBJ2-3	.	many
CASSYGGGSSAGEQYF	TGTGCCAGCAGTTACGGAGGTGGGTCTAGCGCGGGCGAGCAGTACTTC	TRBV6-5	TRBJ2-7	.	many
CASSPEPDRATANYGYTF	TGTGCCAGCAGCCCCGAACCGGACAGGGCGACGGCTAACTATGGCTACACCTTC	TRBV14	TRBJ1-2	TRBD1	few
CASSYRRQGRTLNTEAFF	TGTGCCAGCAGTTACCGACGACAGGGAAGGACCTTGAACACTGAAGCTTTCTTT	TRBV6-9	TRBJ1-1	TRBD1	.
CASSSRGGENTGELFF	TGCGCCAGCAGCTCACGGGGGGGAGAGAACACCGGGGAGCTGTTTTTT	TRBV5-1	TRBJ2-2	TRBD2	.
CASSSRDNPLEAFF	TGTGCCAGTAGTTCCCGGGATAACCCCCTCGAAGCTTTCTTT	TRBV19	TRBJ1-1	.	few
CATANQGSITEAFF	TGTGCCACTGCAAACCAGGGTTCGATCACTGAAGCTTTCTTT	TRBV19	TRBJ1-1	.	few
CSATPGGVQPQHF	TGCAGTGCGACGCCAGGGGGAGTACAGCCCCAGCATTTT	TRBV20-1	TRBJ1-5	TRBD1	few
CASTWEVNTEAFF	TGTGCCAGCACCTGGGAAGTGAACACTGAAGCTTTCTTT	TRBV5-8	TRBJ1-1	.	few
CARGQGNSGANVLTF	TGTGCCCGGGGACAGGGCAACTCTGGGGCCAACGTCCTGACTTTC	TRBV2	TRBJ2-6	TRBD1	few
CASSEYNRETGYTF	TGTGCCAGCAGTGAATATAACAGGGAAACTGGCTACACCTTC	TRBV25-1	TRBJ1-2	.	many
CASRTDRNMETQYF	TGTGCCAGCAGGACGGACAGGAATATGGAGACCCAGTACTTC	TRBV6-1	TRBJ2-5	TRBD1	.
CASSRRDNMGGYNEQFF	TGTGCCAGCAGCCGGCGGGACAACATGGGCGGCTACAATGAGCAGTTCTTC	TRBV14	TRBJ2-1	.	few
CASSYSGFTTSYEQYF	TGTGCCAGCAGTTACTCGGGGTTCACGACCTCCTACGAGCAGTACTTC	TRBV6-5	TRBJ2-7	.	.
CASSGAEGSPLHF	TGTGCCAGCAGTGGGGCCGAGGGATCACCCCTCCACTTT	TRBV2	TRBJ1-6	.	many
CASRAGGRRTEAFF	TGTGCCAGCAGGGCCGGAGGGCGTCGGACTGAAGCTTTCTTT	TRBV7-2	TRBJ1-1	.	few